This record looks at one TCR beta chain sequence and its context. Its antigen remains unknown. This sample is drawn from a study of identical twins. Per germline, CDR1 ENHRY and CDR2 SYGVKD. This CDR3 region has 15 residues. The ends were cut back, 10 bases at V and 3 bases at J, with 18 bases in the middle. Study outcomes and limitations: Excess low generation probability was seen in twin-shared out-of-frame alpha sequences.

Each donor was a healthy Caucasian. MiXCR, run by TCRdb on the 5' RACE reads, gives a single entry per CDR3 protein. The sample holds around 650,000 distinct CDR3 sequences; around 7.5% are singletons and the top ten take 1.6%. The same data also contributed to another study, on yellow fever vaccine responses in identical twins.

This sequence was found in a woman aged 18-29 years in good health. The sample was PBMCs. The chain employs TRBV10-3 and TRBJ1-4; D not certain. The DNA for the CDR3 is TGTGCCACAGGTTGGGGTCTAGCGGCTAATGAAAAACTGTTTTTT. Protein sequence: CATGWGLAANEKLFF.